This paragraph covers one T cell receptor beta chain sequence. This CDR3 contains 14 residues. Trimming at V came to 7 bases and at J to 7 bases, leaving 5 bases not matched to a gene. Germline CDR1 and CDR2: MDHEN and SYDVKM. The data stem from a study of blood T cell repertoires in COVID-19. Study information: The United States, Italy and Spain provided the acute and convalescent COVID-19 samples. From T cells, B-cell-depleted T cells, or PBMCs came the material, which was cDNA or gDNA.

Authors' data handling: Amplification with reference gene primers provided the estimates of nucleated cell counts. The method was immunoSEQ multiplex PCR; TCRdb's version includes in-frame clones alone and lacks a portion of them. That table furnishes V, J and clone size, whereas the DNA furnished D and trimming. The sample records roughly 200,000 clones, around nine tenths being singletons. The chain employs TRBV28 and TRBJ1-6; 9 bases line up with TRBD1. The sample consisted of peripheral blood. This TCR came from a man aged 18 to 30 with active or convalescent COVID-19. The DNA of the CDR3 is TGTGCCAGCAAACCCGGGACAGGGAATTCACCCCTCCACTTT. Translation: CASKPGTGNSPLHF.